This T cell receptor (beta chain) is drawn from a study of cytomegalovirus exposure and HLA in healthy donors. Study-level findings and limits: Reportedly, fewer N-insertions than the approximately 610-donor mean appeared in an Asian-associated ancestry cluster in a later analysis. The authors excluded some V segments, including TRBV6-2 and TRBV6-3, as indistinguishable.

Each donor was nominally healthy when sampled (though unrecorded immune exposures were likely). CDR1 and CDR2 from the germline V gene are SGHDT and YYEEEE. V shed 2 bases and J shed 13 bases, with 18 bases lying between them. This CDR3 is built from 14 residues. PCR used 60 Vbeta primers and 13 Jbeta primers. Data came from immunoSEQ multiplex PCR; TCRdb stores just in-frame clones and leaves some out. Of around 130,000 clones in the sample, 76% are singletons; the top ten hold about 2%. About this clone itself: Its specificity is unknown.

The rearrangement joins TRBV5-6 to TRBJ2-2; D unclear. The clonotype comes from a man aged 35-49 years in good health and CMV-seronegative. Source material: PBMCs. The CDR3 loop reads CASSLNGLEMGLFF. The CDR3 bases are TGTGCCAGCAGCTTAAACGGCTTGGAGATGGGGCTGTTTTTT. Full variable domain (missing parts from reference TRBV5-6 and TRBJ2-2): DAGVTQSPTHLIKTRGQQVTLRCSPKSGHDTVSWYQQALGQGPQFIFQYYEEEERQRGNFPDRFSGHQFPNYSSELNVNALLLGDSALYLCASSLNGLEMGLFFGEGSRLTVL.